The 2 T cell receptor beta chains listed next were all sequenced from one sample in a study of blood T cell repertoires in COVID-19. Profiled with immunoSEQ multiplex PCR; TCRdb holds only in-frame clones, not every one. The sample records around 320,000 clones, roughly 90% being singletons. Material: PBMCs or T cells enriched from blood (not recorded which). The receptors shown here come from a woman between 25 and 40 years old who had been exposed to COVID-19.

The V call is TRBV2, the J call TRBJ1-6; no clear D. Germline V CDR1 and CDR2: SNHLY, FYNNEI. The CDR3 sequence is 15 residues long. V was shortened by 6 bases and J by 7 bases, with 16 bases between the two germline ends. The CDR3 spells CASSYDKGRNSPLHF. The CDR3 DNA sequence: TGTGCCAGCAGCTACGACAAAGGCCGGAATTCACCCCTCCACTTT.

This clone was observed once. This chain uses TRBV10-3 with TRBJ2-2; D is uncertain. The ends were cut back, 6 bases at V and 6 bases at J, with 14 bases in the middle. Germline assignment: CDR1 ENHRY and CDR2 SYGVKD. This CDR3 has 14 amino acids. CDR3 residues: CAIRSDSFAGELFF. In DNA, the CDR3 is TGTGCCATCAGGTCAGACTCATTCGCCGGGGAGCTGTTTTTT.